The following is a T cell receptor (beta chain) sequence with its context. This entry is derived from a study of response to subunit inactivated influenza vaccine. TCRdb recomputed calls from the RT-PCR reads with MiXCR, one row per CDR3 protein. The data show about 570,000 distinct CDR3 sequences, with around 11% seen just once and 9.5% to 11% held by the top ten. This CDR3 comprises 17 residues. Trimming at V came to 1 base and at J to 4 bases, leaving 6 bases not matched to a gene. Looked up from germline, CDR1 is LNHNV and CDR2 is YYDKDF (reference sequence). These same records also appear under a second study, on T cells expressing NK-cell markers. That work states: It was by 5'RACE template switching with UMIs that TCR beta cDNA was made. Sorted CD3+CD56+NKG2C+, CD3+CD56+NKG2C- and CD3+CD56-NKG2C+ T-cell subsets were beta-chain profiled. Leadership of the CD3+CD56-NKG2C+ fraction also belonged to these clonotypes in a handful of donors. There remained a lack of clarity about HCMV specificity of expanded NKG2C+ T cell clones.

The TCR was taken from a man aged 45-60 years who received an inactivated influenza vaccine. This material consisted of PBMCs from blood, taken on the day of vaccination. The V and J genes are TRBV15 and TRBJ2-3; 12 nucleotides match TRBD2. In DNA, the CDR3 is TGTGCCACCAGCAGAGGAATCCTAGCGGGAGGGGCAGATACGCAGTATTTT. Protein: CATSRGILAGGADTQYF.